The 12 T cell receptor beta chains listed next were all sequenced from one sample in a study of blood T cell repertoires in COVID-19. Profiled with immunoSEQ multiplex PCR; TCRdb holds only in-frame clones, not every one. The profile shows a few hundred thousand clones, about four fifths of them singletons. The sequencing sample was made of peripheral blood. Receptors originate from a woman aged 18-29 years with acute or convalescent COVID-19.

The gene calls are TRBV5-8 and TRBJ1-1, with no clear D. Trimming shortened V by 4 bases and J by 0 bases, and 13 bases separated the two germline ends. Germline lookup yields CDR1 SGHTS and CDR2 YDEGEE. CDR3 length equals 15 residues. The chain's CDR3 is CASSGRASVNTEAFF. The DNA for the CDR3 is TGTGCCAGCAGCGGGAGGGCCAGCGTGAACACTGAAGCTTTCTTT.

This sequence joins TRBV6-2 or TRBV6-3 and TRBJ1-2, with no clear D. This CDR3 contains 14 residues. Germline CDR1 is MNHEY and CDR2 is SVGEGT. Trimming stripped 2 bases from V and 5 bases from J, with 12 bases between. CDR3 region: CASSYTVQSYGYTF. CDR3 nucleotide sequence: TGTGCCAGCAGTTACACGGTTCAATCTTATGGCTACACCTTC.

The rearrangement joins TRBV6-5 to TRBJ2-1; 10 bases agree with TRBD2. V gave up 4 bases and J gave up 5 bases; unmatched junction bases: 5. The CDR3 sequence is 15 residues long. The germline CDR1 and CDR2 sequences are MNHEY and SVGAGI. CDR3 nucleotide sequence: TGTGCCAGCAGTTCGCTAGCGGGAGCCCACAATGAGCAGTTCTTC. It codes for CASSSLAGAHNEQFF.

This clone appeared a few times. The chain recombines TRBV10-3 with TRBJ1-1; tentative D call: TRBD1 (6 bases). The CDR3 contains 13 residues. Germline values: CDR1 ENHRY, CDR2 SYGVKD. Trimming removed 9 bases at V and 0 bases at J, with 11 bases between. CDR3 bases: TGTGCCATTACAGGGAAGATGAACACTGAAGCTTTCTTT. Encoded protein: CAITGKMNTEAFF.

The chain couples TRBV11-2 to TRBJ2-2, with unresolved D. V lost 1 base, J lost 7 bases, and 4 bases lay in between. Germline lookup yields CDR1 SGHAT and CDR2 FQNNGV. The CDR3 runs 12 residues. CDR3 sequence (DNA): TGTGCCAGCAGCTTAGCCCTCGGGGAGCTGTTTTTT. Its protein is CASSLALGELFF.

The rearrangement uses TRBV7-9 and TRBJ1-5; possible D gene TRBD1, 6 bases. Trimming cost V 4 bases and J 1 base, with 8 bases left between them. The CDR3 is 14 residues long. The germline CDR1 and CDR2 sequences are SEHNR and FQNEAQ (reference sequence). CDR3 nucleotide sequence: TGTGCCAGCAGCTCAGGGACAAGCAATCAGCCCCAGCATTTT. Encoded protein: CASSSGTSNQPQHF.

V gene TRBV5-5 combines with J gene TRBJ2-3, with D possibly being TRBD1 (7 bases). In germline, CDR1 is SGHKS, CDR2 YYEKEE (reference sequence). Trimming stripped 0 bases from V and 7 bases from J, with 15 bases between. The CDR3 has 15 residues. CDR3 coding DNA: TGTGCCAGCAGCTTGGTTCAGGGGGGACAGAATACGCAGTATTTT. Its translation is CASSLVQGGQNTQYF.

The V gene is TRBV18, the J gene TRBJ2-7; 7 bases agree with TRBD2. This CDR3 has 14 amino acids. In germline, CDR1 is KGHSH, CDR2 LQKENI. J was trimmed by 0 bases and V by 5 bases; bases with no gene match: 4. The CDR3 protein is CASSSGTNSYEQYF. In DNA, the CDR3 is TGTGCCAGCTCATCCGGGACTAACTCCTACGAGCAGTACTTC.

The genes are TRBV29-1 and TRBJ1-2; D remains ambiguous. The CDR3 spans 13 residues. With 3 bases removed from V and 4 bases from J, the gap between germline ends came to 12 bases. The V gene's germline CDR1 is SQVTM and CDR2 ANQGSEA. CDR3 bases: TGCAGCGTTGATCACGACAAGGTCTATGGCTACACCTTC. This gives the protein CSVDHDKVYGYTF.

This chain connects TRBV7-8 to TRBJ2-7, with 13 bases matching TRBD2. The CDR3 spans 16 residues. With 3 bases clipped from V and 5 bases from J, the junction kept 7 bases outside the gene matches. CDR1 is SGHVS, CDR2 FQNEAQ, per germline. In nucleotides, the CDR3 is TGTGCCAGCAGCTTCAAACTAGCGGGAGGGCCCCACGAGCAGTACTTC. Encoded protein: CASSFKLAGGPHEQYF.

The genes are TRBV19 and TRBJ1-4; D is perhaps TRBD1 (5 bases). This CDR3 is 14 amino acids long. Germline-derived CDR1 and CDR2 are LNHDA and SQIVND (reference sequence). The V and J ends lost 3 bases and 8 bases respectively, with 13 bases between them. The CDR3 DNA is TGTGCCAGTAGTATCTCAGGGATCGGAGAAAAACTGTTTTTT. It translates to CASSISGIGEKLFF.

The CDR3, as DNA: TGTGCCAGCAGCAGAGGGTCGAACACTGAAGCTTTCTTT. Translated, it gives CASSRGSNTEAFF. V usage is TRBV11-2 and J usage is TRBJ1-1; D uncertain. The CDR3 is 13 residues long. V was pared by 5 bases and J by 1 base, with 8 bases between. Germline V CDR1 and CDR2: SGHAT, FQNNGV.